This T cell receptor (beta chain) was identified in a study of cytomegalovirus exposure and HLA in healthy donors. Whole-study findings and limits: Later work associated roughly 15,000 TCR beta sequences with HLA alleles at 0.05 false discovery rate.

CDR1 SNHLY and CDR2 FYNNEI come from the germline V gene. The V segment lost 4 bases and the J segment 2 bases; nucleotides outside the gene matches: 1. The CDR3 is 16 residues long. Use of 60 Vbeta and 13 Jbeta primers characterized the PCR. Authors' methods: Counted up in a later analysis, unique TCR beta chains came to about 80 million, with around 11 million shared. The assay was immunoSEQ multiplex PCR, and TCRdb's table has in-frame clones only and misses some. V and J calls and clone size come straight from that table; D and trimming were deduced from the DNA. The sample consists of about 150,000 clones, 60% to 80% of them appearing once. In regard to this clone: What it recognizes is unknown.

Sample: PBMCs. The chain combines TRBV2 with TRBJ1-6, with 11 positions matching TRBD1. The TCR comes from a young man in good health and CMV-seropositive. The CDR3 coding sequence is TGTGCCAGCAGTGGGACAGGGGGCGCCTATAATTCACCCCTCCACTTT. Residues: CASSGTGGAYNSPLHF.